The 15 T cell receptor beta chains below were found in one sample sequenced in a study of T cell repertoires in cytomegalovirus infection. TCRdb processed the reads anew with MiXCR; each CDR3 protein has one entry. Here the sample spans roughly 500,000 distinct CDR3 sequences, roughly 42% being singletons. Their recognized antigens are unknown. This specimen was cultured PBMCs, taken from culture after CMV antigen stimulation. The source is a human donor in good health (CMV status not recorded). Some clones in this sample may be carry-over from other donors' samples.

With respect to this clonotype: A much larger clone differs by one base, so this may be a read error. The J gene is TRBJ2-4, the V gene TRBV7-2; a possible D gene is TRBD1 (5 bases). The CDR3 extends over 17 amino acids. Germline V gene data show CDR1 as SGHTA and CDR2 as FQGNSA. As DNA, the CDR3 is TGTGCCACCAGCCCAGGAGAATGGGGCCTAGCCAAAAACATTCAGTACTTC. Protein sequence: CATSPGEWGLAKNIQYF.

This clonotype has just a few counts. The chain combines TRBV7-2 with TRBJ1-2; 12 nucleotides match TRBD1. The CDR3 is made up of 14 amino acids. Germline V gene sequence: CDR1 SGHTA, CDR2 FQGNSA. V shed 4 bases, J shed 6 bases, and the junction held 3 bases outside the gene matches. DNA for the CDR3: TGTGCCAGCAGCTCACGGGACAGGGGGCATGGCTACACCTTC. Translating it yields CASSSRDRGHGYTF.

This chain uses TRBV29-1 with TRBJ2-1; TRBD1 aligns across 7 bases. In germline, CDR1 is SQVTM, CDR2 ANQGSEA. This CDR3 is 14 amino acids long. After removal of 6 bases from V and 0 bases from J, the junction contained 5 bases not matched to a gene. This CDR3 is CSVETGSSYNEQFF. Here the CDR3 DNA reads TGCAGCGTGGAGACAGGGAGCTCCTACAATGAGCAGTTCTTC.

The chain joins TRBV18 to TRBJ2-5, with D perhaps TRBD2 (6 bases). Germline lookup yields CDR1 KGHSH and CDR2 LQKENI. The CDR3 sequence is 15 residues long. The germline V and J ends were trimmed by 0 bases and 4 bases, with 12 bases remaining between them. CDR3: CASSPPGTARETQYF. CDR3 DNA: TGTGCCAGCTCACCACCGGGGACTGCGCGAGAGACCCAGTACTTC.

In its sample, this clonotype was seen many times. V is TRBV7-2 and J is TRBJ2-3, with D unresolved. From germline, CDR1 is SGHTA and CDR2 FQGNSA. V was trimmed by 5 bases and J by 4 bases, leaving 7 bases between them. This CDR3 is built from 12 residues. CDR3 sequence: CASSPRPDTQYF. The DNA for the CDR3 is TGTGCCAGCAGCCCACGCCCAGATACGCAGTATTTT.

There are a few counts of this clonotype. The rearrangement links TRBV28 to TRBJ2-6, with D uncertain. Deletions cut 5 bases from V and 3 bases from J, with 8 bases between. The CDR3 totals 14 residues. Per germline, CDR1 MDHEN and CDR2 SYDVKM. Here the CDR3 reads CASSRPSGANVLTF. The CDR3 nucleotides read TGTGCCAGCAGTCGGCCTAGTGGGGCCAACGTCCTGACTTTC.

The rearrangement links TRBV20-1 to TRBJ1-1, with D maybe TRBD1 (5 bases). The CDR3 loop spans 15 amino acids. V was trimmed by 0 bases and J by 3 bases, leaving 14 bases between them. Germline assignment: CDR1 DFQATT and CDR2 SNEGSKA (reference sequence). CDR3 amino acids: CSARDPRGEDTEAFF. In nucleotides, the CDR3 is TGCAGTGCTAGAGATCCTCGGGGGGAGGACACTGAAGCTTTCTTT.

This clonotype showed up just a few times. The chain employs TRBV7-8 and TRBJ2-1, with 11 bases lining up with TRBD2. V gave up 3 bases and J gave up 5 bases; unmatched junction bases: 0. The length of the CDR3 is 14 residues. Germline V gives CDR1 SGHVS, CDR2 FQNEAQ. The CDR3 DNA follows: TGTGCCAGCAGCTTGGGACTAGCGGACAATGAGCAGTTCTTC. Translating it yields CASSLGLADNEQFF.

V usage is TRBV12-3 or TRBV12-4 and J usage is TRBJ1-1, with 7 bases that match TRBD1. V trimming: 3 bases; J trimming: 4 bases; junction bases outside the gene matches: 5. CDR3 length: 14 residues. The CDR3 nucleotides are TGTGCCAGCAGTTTGACAGGGATGGGCACTGAAGCTTTCTTT. This sequence encodes CASSLTGMGTEAFF.

The V gene is TRBV5-6, the J gene TRBJ2-7; D not resolved. Per the germline V gene, CDR1 is SGHDT and CDR2 is YYEEEE. CDR3 length: 14 residues. Trimming pared 1 base from V and 3 bases from J, leaving 11 bases between. CDR3 sequence: CASSLLSHHYEQYF. The CDR3 coding sequence is TGTGCCAGCAGCTTGCTTAGCCACCACTACGAGCAGTACTTC.

The chain couples TRBV6-8 to TRBJ2-3; 9 bases are shared with TRBD1. The CDR3 consists of 17 residues. The V and J ends lost 2 bases and 3 bases, in that order; junction bases with no gene match: 9. Germline-derived CDR1 and CDR2 are MNHGY and SAAAGT. The CDR3 bases are TGTGCCAGCAGTTACCTTGACAGGGGGGAATTAACAGATACGCAGTATTTT. Residues: CASSYLDRGELTDTQYF.

The V call is TRBV7-9, the J call TRBJ1-4, with D possibly matching TRBD1 (5 bases). V was trimmed by 4 bases and J by 8 bases, leaving 14 bases between them. Germline CDR1 reads SEHNR; CDR2 reads FQNEAQ (reference sequence). CDR3 size: 14 residues. DNA for the CDR3: TGTGCCAGCAGCTCCCCAGGGTTACGGGAAAAACTGTTTTTT. Amino acid sequence: CASSSPGLREKLFF.

This chain connects TRBV7-1 to TRBJ2-3, with unresolved D. TRBV7-1 is assigned to the ORF class and has an uncertain function. The V gene lost 5 bases and the J gene lost 2 bases, with 14 bases spanning the gap. The CDR3 length is 15 residues. As DNA, the CDR3 is TGTGCCAGCAGCACCCCTTTCCGATACACAGATACGCAGTATTTT. Its translation is CASSTPFRYTDTQYF.

The chain has TRBV7-2 and TRBJ1-4; tentatively, D is TRBD1 (5 bases). The germline gives CDR1 SGHTA, CDR2 FQGNSA. This CDR3 is built from 14 residues. Trimming removed 5 bases from V and 11 bases from J, with 18 bases in between. The CDR3 DNA is TGTGCCAGCAGCCCCACCGGGGCCGAGCGGAAACTGTTTTTT. Translating gives CASSPTGAERKLFF.

The chain employs TRBV15 and TRBJ2-3; no reliable D call. This CDR3 contains 13 residues. CDR1 and CDR2 (germline): LNHNV, YYDKDF (reference sequence). Trimming pared 1 base from V and 6 bases from J, leaving 8 bases between. CDR3 bases: TGTGCCACCAGCAGAGCCATTGCTGATACGCAGTATTTT. Protein sequence: CATSRAIADTQYF.